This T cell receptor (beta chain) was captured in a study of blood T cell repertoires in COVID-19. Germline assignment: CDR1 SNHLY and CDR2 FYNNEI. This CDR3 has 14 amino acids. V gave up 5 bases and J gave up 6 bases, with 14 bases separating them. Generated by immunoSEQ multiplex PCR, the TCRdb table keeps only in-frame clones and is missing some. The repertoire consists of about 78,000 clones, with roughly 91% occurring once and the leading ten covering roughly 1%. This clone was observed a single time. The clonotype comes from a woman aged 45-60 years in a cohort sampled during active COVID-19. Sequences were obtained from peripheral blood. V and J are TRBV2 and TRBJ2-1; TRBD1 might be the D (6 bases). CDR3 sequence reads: CASSNRDKGNEQFF. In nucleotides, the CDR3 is TGTGCCAGCAGTAACAGGGATAAAGGCAATGAGCAGTTCTTC.